This T cell receptor beta chain was recovered during a study of blood T cell repertoires in COVID-19. Study-wide context: Both acute and convalescent COVID-19 samples were obtained from the United States, Italy and Spain.

Original analysis: Reference gene primer amplification yielded estimated nucleated cell counts. Using immunoSEQ multiplex PCR, the repertoire was profiled, and TCRdb retains in-frame clones only, with some absent. The D gene and trimming were derived from the DNA, and the V and J assignments and clone size from that table. Among around 300,000 clones listed, 88% were seen once. The CDR3 is 16 amino acids. CDR1 and CDR2 from the germline V gene are SGHAT and FQNNGV. Trimming pared 4 bases from V and 2 bases from J, leaving 15 bases between. This clonotype originated in a woman in her 50s with active or convalescent COVID-19. The sequenced sample was peripheral blood. V usage is TRBV11-2 and J usage is TRBJ1-3; a weak D match, TRBD1 (5 bases). CDR3 sequence reads: CASSSLGLQTGNTIYF. CDR3 sequence (DNA): TGTGCCAGCAGCTCACTGGGACTCCAGACTGGAAACACCATATATTTT.